This section outlines one T cell receptor beta chain sequence together with its context. Its binding antigen is unknown. Base quality data are lacking; no much larger clone is found one base away. This entry belongs to a study of T cell changes during pregnancy in multiple sclerosis (dated by TCRdb to between 2017 and 2020). Turning to the overall study: In women with multiple sclerosis, the researchers looked at how the T cell repertoire shifted as pregnancy progressed.

Measured from the cysteine to the phenylalanine, the CDR3 is 18 residues long. Only the CDR3 part of the read is kept: 54 bases, read in frame from the first base. V was cut back by 1 base and J by 3 bases, leaving a gap of 21 bases between them. CDR1 and CDR2 are drawn from the germline V gene (reference sequence): LNHNV, YYDKDF. Receptors were amplified or captured by the immunoSEQ multiplex PCR assay. In its TCRdb copy, this immuneACCESS table keeps in-frame sequences only and misses some clones. Where compared with another copy, unresolved V genes explain less than half of these, and the others have no known cause. Across this sample there are about 52,000 clones, with approximately 92% seen only once. The biggest ten clones account for around 0.25% of the sample.

The source of this sequence is a female donor with multiple sclerosis, enrolled in a pregnancy study. The input for sequencing was CD4+ T cells from peripheral blood mononuclear cells, taken in the third trimester of pregnancy. This chain joins TRBV15 to TRBJ1-1; TRBD1 is possibly the D segment (6 matching bases). Read as DNA, the sequence is TGTGCCACCAGCAGAGGATTCTTGACAGGCCAAGCTTACACTGAAGCTTTCTTT. It specifies CATSRGFLTGQAYTEAFF.